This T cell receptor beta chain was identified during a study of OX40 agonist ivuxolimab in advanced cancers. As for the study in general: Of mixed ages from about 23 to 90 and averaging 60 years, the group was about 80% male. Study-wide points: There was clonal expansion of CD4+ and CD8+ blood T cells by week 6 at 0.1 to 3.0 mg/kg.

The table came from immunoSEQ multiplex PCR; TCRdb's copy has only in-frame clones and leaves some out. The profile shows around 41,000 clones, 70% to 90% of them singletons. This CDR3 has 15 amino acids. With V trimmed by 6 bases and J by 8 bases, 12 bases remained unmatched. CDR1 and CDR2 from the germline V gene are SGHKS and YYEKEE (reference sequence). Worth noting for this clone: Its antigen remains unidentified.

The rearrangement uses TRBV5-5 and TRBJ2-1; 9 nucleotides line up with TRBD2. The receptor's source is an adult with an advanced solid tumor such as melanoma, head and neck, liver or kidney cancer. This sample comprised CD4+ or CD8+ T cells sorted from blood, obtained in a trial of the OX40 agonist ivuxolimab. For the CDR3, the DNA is TGTGCCAGCACCCGAGGCGGGAGGGCCTTGGATGAGCAGTTCTTC. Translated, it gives CASTRGGRALDEQFF.